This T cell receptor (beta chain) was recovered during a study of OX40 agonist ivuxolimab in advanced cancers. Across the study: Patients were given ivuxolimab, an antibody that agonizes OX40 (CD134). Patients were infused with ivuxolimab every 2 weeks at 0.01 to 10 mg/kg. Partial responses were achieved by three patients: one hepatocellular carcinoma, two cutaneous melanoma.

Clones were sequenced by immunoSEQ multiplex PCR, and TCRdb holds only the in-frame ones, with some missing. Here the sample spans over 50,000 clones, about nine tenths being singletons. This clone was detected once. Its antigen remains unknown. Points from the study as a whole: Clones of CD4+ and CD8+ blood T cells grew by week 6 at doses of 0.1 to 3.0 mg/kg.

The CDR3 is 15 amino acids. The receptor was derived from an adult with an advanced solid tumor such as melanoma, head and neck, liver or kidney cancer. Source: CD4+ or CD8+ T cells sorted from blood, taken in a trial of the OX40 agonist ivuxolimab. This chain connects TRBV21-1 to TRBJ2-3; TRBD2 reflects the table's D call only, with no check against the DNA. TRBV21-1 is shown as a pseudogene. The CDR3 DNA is TGTGCCAGCAGCAGTCGCGCGGGGTGTAAGAATACGCAGTATTTT. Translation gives CASSSRAGCKNTQYF.